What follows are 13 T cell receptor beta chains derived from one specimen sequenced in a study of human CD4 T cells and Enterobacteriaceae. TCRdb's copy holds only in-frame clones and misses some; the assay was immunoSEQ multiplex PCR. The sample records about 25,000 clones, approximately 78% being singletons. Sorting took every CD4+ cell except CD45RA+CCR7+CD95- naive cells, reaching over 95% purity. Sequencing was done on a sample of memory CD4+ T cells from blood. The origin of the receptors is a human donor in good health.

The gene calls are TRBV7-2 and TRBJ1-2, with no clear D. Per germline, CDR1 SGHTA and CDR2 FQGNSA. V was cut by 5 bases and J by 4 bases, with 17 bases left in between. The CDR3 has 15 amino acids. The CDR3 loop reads CASSPFRLGSYGYTF. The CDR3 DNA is TGTGCCAGCAGCCCCTTTCGCCTGGGCAGCTATGGCTACACCTTC.

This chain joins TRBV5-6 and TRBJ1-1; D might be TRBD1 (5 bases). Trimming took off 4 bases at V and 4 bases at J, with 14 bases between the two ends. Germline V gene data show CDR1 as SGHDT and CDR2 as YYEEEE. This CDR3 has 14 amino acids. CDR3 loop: CASSTGTKATEAFF. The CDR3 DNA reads TGTGCCAGCAGCACCGGGACGAAGGCCACTGAAGCTTTCTTT.

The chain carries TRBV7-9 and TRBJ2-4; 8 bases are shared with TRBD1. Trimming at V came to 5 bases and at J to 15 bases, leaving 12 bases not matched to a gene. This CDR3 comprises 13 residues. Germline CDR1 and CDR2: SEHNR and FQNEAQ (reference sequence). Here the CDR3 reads CASSLDSRGRGYF. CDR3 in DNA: TGTGCCAGCAGCCTAGACTCCAGGGGGCGCGGGTACTTC.

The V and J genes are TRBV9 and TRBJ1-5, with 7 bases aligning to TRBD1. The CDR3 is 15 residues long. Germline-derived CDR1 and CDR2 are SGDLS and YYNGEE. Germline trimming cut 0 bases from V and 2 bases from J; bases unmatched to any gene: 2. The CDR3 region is CASSVGGTGNQPQHF. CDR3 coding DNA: TGTGCCAGCAGCGTAGGGGGGACAGGCAATCAGCCCCAGCATTTT.

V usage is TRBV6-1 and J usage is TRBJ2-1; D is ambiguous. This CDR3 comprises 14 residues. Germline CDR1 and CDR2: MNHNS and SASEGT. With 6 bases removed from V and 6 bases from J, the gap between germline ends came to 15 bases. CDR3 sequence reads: CASRSPLRGNEQFF. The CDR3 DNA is TGTGCCAGCAGATCCCCGTTGAGAGGCAATGAGCAGTTCTTC.

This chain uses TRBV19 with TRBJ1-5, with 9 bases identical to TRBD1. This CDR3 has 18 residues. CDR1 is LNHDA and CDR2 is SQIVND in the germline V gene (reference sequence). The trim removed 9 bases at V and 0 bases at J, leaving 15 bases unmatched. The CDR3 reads CASHWETGGTYSNQPQHF. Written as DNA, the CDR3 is TGTGCCAGCCACTGGGAGACAGGGGGTACATATAGCAATCAGCCCCAGCATTTT.

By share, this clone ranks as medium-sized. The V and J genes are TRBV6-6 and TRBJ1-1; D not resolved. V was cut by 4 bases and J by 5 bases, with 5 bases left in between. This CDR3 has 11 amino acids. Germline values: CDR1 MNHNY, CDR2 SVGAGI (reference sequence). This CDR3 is CASSLATEAFF. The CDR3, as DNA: TGTGCCAGCAGTTTGGCAACTGAAGCTTTCTTT.

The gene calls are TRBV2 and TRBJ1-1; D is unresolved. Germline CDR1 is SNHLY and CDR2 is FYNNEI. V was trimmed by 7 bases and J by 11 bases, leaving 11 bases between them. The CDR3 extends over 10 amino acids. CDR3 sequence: CASIERVAFF. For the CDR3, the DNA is TGTGCCAGCATCGAGAGGGTGGCTTTCTTT. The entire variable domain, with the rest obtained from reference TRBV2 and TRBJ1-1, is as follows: EPEVTQTPSHQVTQMGQEVILRCVPISNHLYFYWYRQILGQKVEFLVSFYNNEISEKSEIFDDQFSVERPDGSNFTLKIRSTKLEDSAMYFCASIERVAFFGQGTRLTVV.

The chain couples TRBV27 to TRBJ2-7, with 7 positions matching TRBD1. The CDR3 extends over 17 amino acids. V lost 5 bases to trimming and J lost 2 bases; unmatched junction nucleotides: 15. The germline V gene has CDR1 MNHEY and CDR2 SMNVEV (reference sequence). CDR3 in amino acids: CASSASPRSTGPYEQYF. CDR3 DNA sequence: TGTGCCAGCAGTGCGAGCCCGAGATCGACAGGGCCCTACGAGCAGTACTTC.

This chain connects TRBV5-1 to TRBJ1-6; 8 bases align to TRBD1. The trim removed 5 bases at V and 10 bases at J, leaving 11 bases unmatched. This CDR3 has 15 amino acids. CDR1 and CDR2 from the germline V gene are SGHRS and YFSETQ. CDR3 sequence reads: CASSGSGQGGSPLHF. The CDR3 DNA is TGCGCCAGCAGTGGTTCCGGACAGGGAGGATCACCCCTCCACTTT.

CDR3 residues: CASSLAGLGSADTQYF. The DNA of the CDR3 is TGTGCCAGCAGCTTGGCCGGGCTGGGTAGCGCAGATACGCAGTATTTT. V and J are TRBV5-4 and TRBJ2-3, with D possibly matching TRBD2 (5 bases). The CDR3 loop spans 16 amino acids. V was cut by 0 bases and J by 4 bases, with 15 bases left in between. The germline CDR1 and CDR2 sequences are SGHNT and YYREEE (reference sequence).

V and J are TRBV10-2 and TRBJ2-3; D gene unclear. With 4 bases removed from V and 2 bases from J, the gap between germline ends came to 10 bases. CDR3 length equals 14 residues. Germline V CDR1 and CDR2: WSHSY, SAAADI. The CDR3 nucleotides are TGCGCCAGCAGTGCCTCGCGGATCACAGATACGCAGTATTTT. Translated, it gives CASSASRITDTQYF.

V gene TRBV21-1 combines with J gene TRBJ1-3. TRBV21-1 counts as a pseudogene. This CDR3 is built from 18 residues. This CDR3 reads CASSKCEGYESSGNTIYF. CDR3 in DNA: TGTGCCAGCAGCAAATGCGAAGGGTACGAATCCTCTGGAAACACCATATATTTT.